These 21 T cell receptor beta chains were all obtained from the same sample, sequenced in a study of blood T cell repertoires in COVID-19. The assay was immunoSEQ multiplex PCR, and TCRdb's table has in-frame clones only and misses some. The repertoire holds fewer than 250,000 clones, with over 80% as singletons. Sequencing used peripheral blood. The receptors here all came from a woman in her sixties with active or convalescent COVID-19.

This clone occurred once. The CDR3 loop reads CASSLVRGSPHGYTF. The CDR3 DNA reads as TGCGCCAGCAGCTTGGTAAGGGGGTCTCCCCATGGCTACACCTTC. V and J are TRBV5-1 and TRBJ1-2; TRBD1 might be the D (6 bases). Trimming cost V 0 bases and J 6 bases, with 15 bases left between them. The V gene's germline CDR1 is SGHRS and CDR2 YFSETQ. The CDR3 length is 15 residues. Full variable domain (remainder filled in from reference TRBV5-1 and TRBJ1-2): KAGVTQTPRYLIKTRGQQVTLSCSPISGHRSVSWYQQTPGQGLQFLFEYFSETQRNKGNFPGRFSGRQFSNSRSEMNVSTLELGDSALYLCASSLVRGSPHGYTFGSGTRLTVV.

The CDR3 spells CASSLGLRGAGETQYF. For the CDR3, the DNA is TGTGCCAGCAGCTTGGGCCTCCGGGGGGCAGGAGAGACCCAGTACTTC. The J gene is TRBJ2-5, the V gene TRBV5-5, with a weak D call TRBD2 (7 bases). Per germline, CDR1 SGHKS and CDR2 YYEKEE (reference sequence). V lost 0 bases to trimming and J lost 4 bases, with 16 bases between them. The CDR3 spans 16 residues.

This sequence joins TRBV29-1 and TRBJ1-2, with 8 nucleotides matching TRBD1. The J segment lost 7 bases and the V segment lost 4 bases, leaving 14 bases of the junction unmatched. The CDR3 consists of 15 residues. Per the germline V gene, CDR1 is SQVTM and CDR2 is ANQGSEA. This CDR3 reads CSVAKDRGPLGGYTF. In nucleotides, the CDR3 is TGCAGCGTTGCAAAAGACAGGGGCCCATTGGGTGGCTACACCTTC.

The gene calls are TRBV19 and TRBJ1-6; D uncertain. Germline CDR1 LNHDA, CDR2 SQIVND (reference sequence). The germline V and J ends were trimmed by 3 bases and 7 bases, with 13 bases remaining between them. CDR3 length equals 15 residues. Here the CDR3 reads CASSISGLGNSPLHF. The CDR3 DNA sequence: TGTGCCAGTAGTATTAGCGGGCTCGGGAATTCACCCCTCCACTTT.

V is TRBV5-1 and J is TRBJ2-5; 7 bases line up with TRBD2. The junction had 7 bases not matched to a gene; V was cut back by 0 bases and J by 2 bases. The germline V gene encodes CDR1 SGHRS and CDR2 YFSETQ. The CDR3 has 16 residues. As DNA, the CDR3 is TGCGCCAGCAGCTTGGATGTTACGGGGGGACAAGAGACCCAGTACTTC. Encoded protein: CASSLDVTGGQETQYF.

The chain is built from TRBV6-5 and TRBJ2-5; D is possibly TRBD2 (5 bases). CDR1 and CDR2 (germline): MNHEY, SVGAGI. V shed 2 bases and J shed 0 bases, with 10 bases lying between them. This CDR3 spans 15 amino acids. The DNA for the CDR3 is TGTGCCAGCAGTTACCTCGGCGGGTACCAAGAGACCCAGTACTTC. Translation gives CASSYLGGYQETQYF.

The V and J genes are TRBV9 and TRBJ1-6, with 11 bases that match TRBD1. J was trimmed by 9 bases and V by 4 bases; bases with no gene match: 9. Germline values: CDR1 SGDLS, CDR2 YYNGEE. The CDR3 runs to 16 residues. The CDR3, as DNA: TGTGCCAGCAGCCCACGGGACAGGGGGGGTGGTTCACCCCTCCACTTT. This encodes CASSPRDRGGGSPLHF. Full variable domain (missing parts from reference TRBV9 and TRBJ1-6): DSGVTQTPKHLITATGQRVTLRCSPRSGDLSVYWYQQSLDQGLQFLIQYYNGEERAKGNILERFSAQQFPDLHSELNLSSLELGDSALYFCASSPRDRGGGSPLHFGNGTRLTVT.

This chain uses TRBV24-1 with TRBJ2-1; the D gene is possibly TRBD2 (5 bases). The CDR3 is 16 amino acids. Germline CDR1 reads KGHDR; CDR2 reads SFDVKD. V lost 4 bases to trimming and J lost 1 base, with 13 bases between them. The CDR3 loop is CATSDPGRASYNEQFF. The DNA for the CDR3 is TGTGCCACCAGTGACCCGGGAAGAGCTTCCTACAATGAGCAGTTCTTC.

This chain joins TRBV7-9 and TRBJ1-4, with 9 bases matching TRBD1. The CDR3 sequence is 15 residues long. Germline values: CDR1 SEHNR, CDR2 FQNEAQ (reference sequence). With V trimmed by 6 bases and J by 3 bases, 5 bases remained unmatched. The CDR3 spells CASRLGQGPNEKLFF. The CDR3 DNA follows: TGTGCCAGCAGATTGGGACAGGGTCCTAATGAAAAACTGTTTTTT. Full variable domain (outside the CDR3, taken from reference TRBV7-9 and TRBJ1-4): DTGVSQNPRHKITKRGQNVTFRCDPISEHNRLYWYRQTLGQGPEFLTYFQNEAQLEKSRLLSDRFSAERPKGSFSTLEIQRTEQGDSAMYLCASRLGQGPNEKLFFGSGTQLSVL.

In nucleotides, the CDR3 is TGCGCCAGCAGCTCGACATCGGGACTAGCGGAGACCCAGTACTTC. It translates to CASSSTSGLAETQYF. This chain connects TRBV5-1 to TRBJ2-5; TRBD2 aligns across 10 bases. After removal of 3 bases from V and 5 bases from J, the junction contained 7 bases not matched to a gene. The CDR3 has 15 amino acids. Germline CDR1 SGHRS, CDR2 YFSETQ.

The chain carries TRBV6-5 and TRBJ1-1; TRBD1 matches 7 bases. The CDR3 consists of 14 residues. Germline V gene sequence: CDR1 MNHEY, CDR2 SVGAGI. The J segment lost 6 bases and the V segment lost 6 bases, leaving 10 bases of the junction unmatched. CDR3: CASSGTVLPSEAFF. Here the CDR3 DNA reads TGTGCCAGCAGCGGGACAGTCTTGCCGTCTGAAGCTTTCTTT.

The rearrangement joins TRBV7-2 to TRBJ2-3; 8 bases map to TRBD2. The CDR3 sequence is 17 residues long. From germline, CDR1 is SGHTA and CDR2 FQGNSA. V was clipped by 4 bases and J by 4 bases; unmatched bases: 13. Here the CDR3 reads CASSSTGGGHGADTQYF. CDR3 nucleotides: TGTGCCAGCAGCTCGACGGGGGGGGGCCACGGCGCAGATACGCAGTATTTT.

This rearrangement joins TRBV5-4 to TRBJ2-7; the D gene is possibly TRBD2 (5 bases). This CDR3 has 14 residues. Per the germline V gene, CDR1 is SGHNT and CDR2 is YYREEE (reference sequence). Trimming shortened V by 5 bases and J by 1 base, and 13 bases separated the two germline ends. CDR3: CASSPGLGSYEQYF. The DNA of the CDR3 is TGTGCCAGCAGTCCAGGACTTGGATCCTACGAGCAGTACTTC.

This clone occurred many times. The CDR3 DNA follows: TGTGCCAGCAGCGAGAACCGGGACAGTCCTCGAAACACCATATATTTT. It encodes CASSENRDSPRNTIYF. J is TRBJ1-3 and V is TRBV9, with 7 bases aligning to TRBD1. The CDR3 spans 16 residues. V dropped 3 bases and J dropped 5; count of bases not matched to a gene: 11. The germline CDR1 and CDR2 sequences are SGDLS and YYNGEE. The full variable domain, its missing parts supplied by reference TRBV9 and TRBJ1-3, is DSGVTQTPKHLITATGQRVTLRCSPRSGDLSVYWYQQSLDQGLQFLIQYYNGEERAKGNILERFSAQQFPDLHSELNLSSLELGDSALYFCASSENRDSPRNTIYFGEGSWLTVV.

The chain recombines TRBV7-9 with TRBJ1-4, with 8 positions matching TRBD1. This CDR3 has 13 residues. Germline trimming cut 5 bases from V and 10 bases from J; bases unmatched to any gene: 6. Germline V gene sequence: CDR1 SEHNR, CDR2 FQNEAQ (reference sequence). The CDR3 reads CASSRGGTGKLFF. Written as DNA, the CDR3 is TGTGCCAGCAGCCGAGGTGGGACAGGAAAACTGTTTTTT.

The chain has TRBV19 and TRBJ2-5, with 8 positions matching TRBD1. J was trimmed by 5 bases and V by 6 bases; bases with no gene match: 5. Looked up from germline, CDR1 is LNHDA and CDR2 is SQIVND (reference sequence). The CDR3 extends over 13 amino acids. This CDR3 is CASSLTGDETQYF. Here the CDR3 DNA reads TGTGCCAGTAGCCTGACAGGGGATGAGACCCAGTACTTC.

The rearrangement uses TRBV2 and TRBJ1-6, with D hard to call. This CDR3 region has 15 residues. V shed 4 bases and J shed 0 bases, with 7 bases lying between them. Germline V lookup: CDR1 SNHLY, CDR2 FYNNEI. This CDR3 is CASSADISYNSPLHF. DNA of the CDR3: TGTGCCAGCAGTGCCGACATCTCCTATAATTCACCCCTCCACTTT. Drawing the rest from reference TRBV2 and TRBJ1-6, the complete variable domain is EPEVTQTPSHQVTQMGQEVILRCVPISNHLYFYWYRQILGQKVEFLVSFYNNEISEKSEIFDDQFSVERPDGSNFTLKIRSTKLEDSAMYFCASSADISYNSPLHFGNGTRLTVT.

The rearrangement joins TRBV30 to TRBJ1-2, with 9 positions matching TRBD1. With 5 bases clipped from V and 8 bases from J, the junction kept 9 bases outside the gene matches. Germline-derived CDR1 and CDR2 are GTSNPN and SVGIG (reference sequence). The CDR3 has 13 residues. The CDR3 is CAWGTGLSRGYTF. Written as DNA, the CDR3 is TGTGCCTGGGGGACAGGGTTATCAAGGGGCTACACCTTC.

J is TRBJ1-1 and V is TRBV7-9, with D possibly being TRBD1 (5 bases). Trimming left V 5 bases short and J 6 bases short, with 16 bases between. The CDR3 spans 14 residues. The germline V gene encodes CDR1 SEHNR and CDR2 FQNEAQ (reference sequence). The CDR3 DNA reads TGTGCCAGCAGCGCCATTAGCCAGGGCTCTGAAGCTTTCTTT. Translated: CASSAISQGSEAFF.

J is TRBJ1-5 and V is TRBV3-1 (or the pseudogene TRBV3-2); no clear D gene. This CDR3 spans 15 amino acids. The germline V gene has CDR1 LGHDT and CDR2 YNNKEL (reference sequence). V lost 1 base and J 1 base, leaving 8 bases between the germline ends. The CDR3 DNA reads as TGTGCCAGCAGCCAAGTCGGCGGCAGCAATCAGCCCCAGCATTTT. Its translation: CASSQVGGSNQPQHF.

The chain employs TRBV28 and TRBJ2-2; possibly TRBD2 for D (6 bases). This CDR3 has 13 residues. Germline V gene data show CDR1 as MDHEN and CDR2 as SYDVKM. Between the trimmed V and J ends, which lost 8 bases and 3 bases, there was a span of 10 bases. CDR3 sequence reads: CASGREDTGELFF. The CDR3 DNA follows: TGTGCCAGCGGCAGGGAGGACACCGGGGAGCTGTTTTTT.